Detailed here is one T cell receptor beta chain. Antigen unknown. This specimen belongs to a study of shared clonotypes between healthy human individuals. Across the whole study: With ages of 18 to 49, the donors were two women and a few men.

Caucasian adults residing in Nashville, Tennessee made up all the donors. Regarding the study as a whole: Sampling included only blood; tissue repertoires likely differ.

Under the authors' procedure: Because ImmunoSEQ provided only junction sequences with no quality scores, the filtering differed. TCRdb's table, derived via immunoSEQ multiplex PCR, lists solely in-frame clones and lacks some. The DNA was the basis for D and trimming; V, J and clone size are from that table. Of some 790,000 clones in the sample, over 55% are singletons; the top ten hold under 2%. The sample comprised memory CD4+ T cells sorted from blood. Subset defined: CD45RA-negative fraction. This TCR came from a woman in her twenties or thirties in good health.

The CDR3 bases are TGTGCCAGCAGTCCTTCCCCGACAGTTAACTATGGCTACACCTTC. Protein: CASSPSPTVNYGYTF. The rearrangement links TRBV6-5 to TRBJ1-2, with a tentative D call TRBD1 (5 bases). The CDR3 runs 15 residues. Looked up from germline, CDR1 is MNHEY and CDR2 is SVGAGI. Trimming removed 5 bases from V and 1 base from J, with 14 bases in between.